This T cell receptor beta chain emerged from a study of post-analysis software for immune sequencing data. Overall study findings and caveats: Patients had higher frequencies than controls of roughly 5 TRBV segments, including TRBV5-6, TRBV5-1 and TRBV20-1.

CDR1 DFQATT and CDR2 SNEGSKA come from the germline V gene (reference sequence). J lost 2 bases, V lost 0 bases, and 12 bases had no gene match. The CDR3 sequence is 17 residues long. As to this clonotype: The antigen is not known.

cDNA libraries for TCR beta contained unique molecular identifiers. There were roughly 0.95 to 11 million T cells, and approximately 500,000 cDNA molecules came from them. In TCRdb, the PCR reads were re-called with MiXCR into one record per CDR3 protein. The profile covers 430,000 or so distinct CDR3 sequences, with approximately 37% appearing a single time and less than 10% taken by the ten largest. Source material: blood. J is TRBJ2-7 and V is TRBV20-1; 8 bases are a match to TRBD2. The sequence came from a girl aged 2 to 10 with multiple sclerosis. The CDR3: CSARDGASFGRAYEQYF. The CDR3 nucleotides read TGCAGTGCTAGAGATGGGGCCTCCTTCGGGAGGGCCTACGAGCAGTACTTC.